Each of the 14 T cell receptor beta chains below was sequenced from the same sample in a study of cytomegalovirus exposure and HLA in healthy donors. The PCR made use of 60 Vbeta and 13 Jbeta primers. This table comes from immunoSEQ multiplex PCR, and its TCRdb copy is limited to in-frame clones, with some not included. The sample lists about 110,000 clones, about 76% occurring once. Sequencing input: PBMCs. These receptor sequences come from a man aged 35 to 55 in good health and CMV-seronegative.

Comments on this clone: Germline and junction disagree at one end, which may indicate a read error. The chain uses TRBV9 and TRBJ2-1, with 10 nucleotides matching TRBD2. The CDR3 has 17 residues. Germline V gene lookup returns CDR1 SGDLS and CDR2 YYNGEE. The CDR3 sequence: CASSVAFSGGSSNEQFF. The CDR3 DNA sequence: TGTGCCAGCAGCGTAGCATTTAGCGGGGGGTCCTCCAATGAGCAGTTCTTC.

The chain couples TRBV19 to TRBJ1-1, with a possible D match to TRBD1 (5 bases). Germline assignment: CDR1 LNHDA and CDR2 SQIVND (reference sequence). The CDR3 length is 14 residues. The germline V and J ends were trimmed by 0 bases and 5 bases, with 10 bases remaining between them. The CDR3 region has the DNA TGTGCCAGTAGTATAGATCGGGGGGGGACTGAAGCTTTCTTT. Translated, it gives CASSIDRGGTEAFF. Full variable domain (rest looked up from reference TRBV19 and TRBJ1-1): DGGITQSPKYLFRKEGQNVTLSCEQNLNHDAMYWYRQDPGQGLRLIYYSQIVNDFQKGDIAEGYSVSREKKESFPLTVTSAQKNPTAFYLCASSIDRGGTEAFFGQGTRLTVV.

The chain carries TRBV11-1 and TRBJ2-4; 8 nucleotides line up with TRBD1. V lost 4 bases, J lost 9 bases, and 8 bases stayed unmatched. The germline V gene encodes CDR1 SGHAT and CDR2 FQDESV (reference sequence). This CDR3 region has 14 residues. The CDR3 region is CASSSRTGQGIQYF. For the CDR3, the DNA is TGTGCCAGCAGCTCCAGGACAGGGCAGGGCATTCAGTACTTC.

This chain uses TRBV5-6 with TRBJ2-3, with D possibly being TRBD1 (6 bases). V was pared by 0 bases and J by 6 bases, with 8 bases between. Germline-derived CDR1 and CDR2 are SGHDT and YYEEEE. This CDR3 spans 13 amino acids. CDR3 amino acids: CASSLDRVDTQYF. In DNA, the CDR3 is TGTGCCAGCAGCTTGGACAGGGTGGATACGCAGTATTTT. Full variable domain (rest looked up from reference TRBV5-6 and TRBJ2-3): DAGVTQSPTHLIKTRGQQVTLRCSPKSGHDTVSWYQQALGQGPQFIFQYYEEEERQRGNFPDRFSGHQFPNYSSELNVNALLLGDSALYLCASSLDRVDTQYFGPGTRLTVL.

The gene calls are TRBV29-1 and TRBJ2-3, with 9 bases identical to TRBD2. Per germline, CDR1 SQVTM and CDR2 ANQGSEA. The trim removed 6 bases at V and 0 bases at J, leaving 7 bases unmatched. CDR3 length equals 15 residues. DNA of the CDR3: TGCAGCGTCCCCACTAGCGGGTCAAGCACAGATACGCAGTATTTT. Translated: CSVPTSGSSTDTQYF.

The chain carries TRBV15 and TRBJ1-5; 8 bases fit TRBD1. This CDR3 spans 14 amino acids. Per the germline V gene, CDR1 is LNHNV and CDR2 is YYDKDF (reference sequence). Trimming at V came to 1 base and at J to 5 bases, leaving 1 base not matched to a gene. The CDR3 loop reads CATSRAGGDQPQHF. CDR3 bases: TGTGCCACCAGCAGAGCAGGGGGCGATCAGCCCCAGCATTTT.

The CDR3 DNA reads TGCGCCAGCAGCCAAGAAGGACAGGGGGGTCAGCCCCAGCATTTT. Translated: CASSQEGQGGQPQHF. The chain links TRBV4-1 to TRBJ1-5; 10 bases fit TRBD1. Trimming at V came to 0 bases and at J to 6 bases, leaving 2 bases not matched to a gene. This CDR3 is built from 15 residues. CDR1 and CDR2 from the germline V gene are MGHRA and YSYEKL.

In this sample, this clone turned up a few times. The chain uses TRBV29-1 and TRBJ1-1; the D gene is possibly TRBD1 (5 bases). Trimming pared 6 bases from V and 4 bases from J, leaving 15 bases between. The CDR3 is made up of 13 amino acids. Germline-derived CDR1 and CDR2 are SQVTM and ANQGSEA. DNA for the CDR3: TGCAGCGTGCAATTCGGGCAGGGCACTGAAGCTTTCTTT. Translating gives CSVQFGQGTEAFF.

The V call is TRBV9, the J call TRBJ1-1; 7 bases align to TRBD1. The CDR3 covers 16 residues. Germline CDR1 and CDR2: SGDLS and YYNGEE. V gave up 0 bases and J gave up 4 bases; unmatched junction bases: 9. This CDR3 is CASSVAPGGSGTEAFF. DNA for the CDR3: TGTGCCAGCAGCGTAGCCCCAGGGGGTAGTGGCACTGAAGCTTTCTTT.

The chain uses TRBV10-3 and TRBJ2-3; 15 nucleotides align to TRBD2. The germline CDR1 and CDR2 sequences are ENHRY and SYGVKD. The V gene end was trimmed by 5 bases and the J gene end by 3 bases; junction bases not matched to a gene: 9. The CDR3 loop spans 18 amino acids. In nucleotides, the CDR3 is TGTGCCATCAGTTGGACTAGCGGGGGGGCTGAGAGAACAGATACGCAGTATTTT. Protein: CAISWTSGGAERTDTQYF.

Remarks on this clone: Relative to the germline gene, one junction end is altered; a read error may explain this. Other DNA sequences from this sample encode an identical CDR3 as well. The chain links TRBV4-1 to TRBJ2-3, with 8 positions matching TRBD2. Looked up from germline, CDR1 is MGHRA and CDR2 is YSYEKL. This CDR3 region has 19 residues. The CDR3 bases are TGCGCCAGCAGCCTTAACCTAGTCGGGGGGGCCGGGGTAATAGATACACAGTATTTT. Translating gives CASSLNLVGGAGVIDTQYF.

The chain is built from TRBV2 and TRBJ2-5; D remains ambiguous. This CDR3 has 15 residues. Trimming left V 2 bases short and J 2 bases short, with 12 bases between. CDR1 and CDR2 from the germline V gene are SNHLY and FYNNEI. The CDR3 here is CASSEIPGPQETQYF. The DNA of the CDR3 is TGTGCCAGCAGTGAAATCCCCGGTCCACAAGAGACCCAGTACTTC.

In this sample, this clone turned up a few times. The chain has TRBV5-4 and TRBJ1-4; a weak D match, TRBD1 (5 bases). The CDR3 loop spans 15 amino acids. Per the germline V gene, CDR1 is SGHNT and CDR2 is YYREEE (reference sequence). V lost 4 bases to trimming and J lost 3 bases, with 13 bases between them. In DNA, the CDR3 is TGTGCCAGCAGCCTGGCCGGGGGGTCTAATGAAAAACTGTTTTTT. Translated: CASSLAGGSNEKLFF.

This chain links TRBV28 with TRBJ1-4, with 9 bases matching TRBD1. The CDR3 is 14 residues long. Trimming took 7 bases from V and 7 from J; bases not matched to a gene: 7. Germline lookup yields CDR1 MDHEN and CDR2 SYDVKM. For the CDR3, the DNA is TGTGCCAGCAACCGACAGGGGGGAGGTGAAAAACTGTTTTTT. Protein sequence: CASNRQGGGEKLFF. Full variable domain (outside the CDR3, taken from reference TRBV28 and TRBJ1-4): DVKVTQSSRYLVKRTGEKVFLECVQDMDHENMFWYRQDPGLGLRLIYFSYDVKMKEKGDIPEGYSVSREKKERFSLILESASTNQTSMYLCASNRQGGGEKLFFGSGTQLSVL.